The T cell receptor beta chain under discussion was sequenced for a study of blood T cell repertoires in COVID-19. The overall study: Researchers got acute and convalescent COVID-19 samples from the United States, Italy and Spain. PBMCs, B-cell-depleted T cells, or T cells were the source of the cDNA or gDNA that made up the material.

Between the trimmed V and J ends, which lost 1 base and 5 bases, there was a span of 9 bases. Germline V gene sequence: CDR1 LNHDA, CDR2 SQIVND (reference sequence). CDR3 length: 13 amino acids. In the original analysis: Reference gene primer amplification in the assay estimated nucleated cell counts. TCRdb's copy holds only in-frame clones and misses some; the assay was immunoSEQ multiplex PCR. V, J and clone size reflect that table, while D and trimming were determined from the DNA. This sample has about 190,000 clones, with around 79% found just once. Specimen: peripheral blood. The receptor comes from a man in his forties or fifties who had recovered from COVID-19. The chain recombines TRBV19 with TRBJ2-7; no clear D. This chain's CDR3 is CASSIVPFHEQYF. CDR3 DNA: TGTGCCAGTAGTATAGTTCCTTTCCACGAGCAGTACTTC.